The 22 T cell receptor beta chains below come from one sample, sequenced in a study of cytomegalovirus exposure and HLA in healthy donors. PCR amplification relied on 60 Vbeta primers (plus 13 Jbeta primers). Some clones are missing from TCRdb's copy, which holds only in-frame ones; the method was immunoSEQ multiplex PCR. Here the sample spans about 140,000 clones, around 81% being singletons. Material for sequencing was PBMCs. The receptors shown here come from a man aged 45-60 years in good health and CMV-seronegative.

This sequence joins TRBV9 and TRBJ2-1, with 8 bases aligning to TRBD2. Germline CDR1 and CDR2: SGDLS and YYNGEE. This CDR3 comprises 16 residues. The V segment lost 4 bases and the J segment 4 bases; nucleotides outside the gene matches: 10. This CDR3 is CASSFNPSGLYNEQFF. The CDR3 coding sequence is TGTGCCAGCAGCTTCAATCCTAGCGGGCTTTACAATGAGCAGTTCTTC.

Note on this clone: In the same sample, other DNA sequences code for this CDR3. The rearrangement uses TRBV19 and TRBJ1-1, with TRBD1 identical over 7 bases. Per the germline V gene, CDR1 is LNHDA and CDR2 is SQIVND (reference sequence). The CDR3 covers 14 residues. V lost 5 bases to trimming and J lost 5 bases; unmatched junction nucleotides: 8. This CDR3 reads CASSSPTGLTEAFF. The CDR3 nucleotides read TGTGCCAGTAGTTCTCCGACAGGGCTGACTGAAGCTTTCTTT.

This clone was observed a handful of times. The genes are TRBV7-3 and TRBJ2-1; 8 positions match TRBD2. Germline CDR1 is SGHTA and CDR2 is FQGTGA. Unmatched junction bases numbered 8, after V lost 0 bases and J lost 4 bases. This CDR3 has 17 residues. The DNA of the CDR3 is TGTGCCAGCAGCTTAACGGTTGGCGGGGGGACATACAATGAGCAGTTCTTC. Its translation: CASSLTVGGGTYNEQFF. The variable domain in full, completed from reference TRBV7-3 and TRBJ2-1, reads GAGVSQTPSNKVTEKGKYVELRCDPISGHTALYWYRQSLGQGPEFLIYFQGTGAADDSGLPNDRFFAVRPEGSVSTLKIQRTERGDSAVYLCASSLTVGGGTYNEQFFGPGTRLTVL.

The CDR3 is CASSSIGPPGEQYF. CDR3 coding DNA: TGTGCCAGCAGCTCCATTGGACCTCCGGGAGAGCAGTACTTC. V and J are TRBV7-9 and TRBJ2-7; weak D call: TRBD2 (5 bases). V dropped 4 bases and J dropped 7 bases, with 17 bases sitting between them. Germline V gives CDR1 SEHNR, CDR2 FQNEAQ (reference sequence). This CDR3 has 14 amino acids.

The J gene is TRBJ2-1, the V gene TRBV28; weak D call: TRBD2 (6 bases). The CDR3 is 14 amino acids. Germline CDR1 is MDHEN and CDR2 is SYDVKM. Between the trimmed V and J ends, which lost 9 bases and 7 bases, there was a span of 19 bases. CDR3 nucleotide sequence: TGTGCCAGTTTGGAGGGATCAGGGTATAATGAGCAGTTCTTC. Its protein is CASLEGSGYNEQFF.

This rearrangement joins TRBV6-1 to TRBJ2-7, with 11 bases lining up with TRBD1. The CDR3 spans 13 residues. Germline CDR1 reads MNHNS; CDR2 reads SASEGT. Trimming at V came to 6 bases and at J to 3 bases, leaving 1 base not matched to a gene. The CDR3 here is CASRGQGVYEQYF. The DNA of the CDR3 is TGTGCCAGCAGGGGACAGGGGGTCTACGAGCAGTACTTC.

V is TRBV9 and J is TRBJ1-3; 7 bases are a match to TRBD1. CDR1 and CDR2 (germline): SGDLS, YYNGEE. This CDR3 contains 17 residues. Trimming removed 3 bases from V and 2 bases from J; junction bases left unmatched: 11. The CDR3, as DNA: TGTGCCAGCAGCGCGGGGACAGCAGACAATACTGGAAACACCATATATTTT. Amino acid sequence: CASSAGTADNTGNTIYF.

The CDR3 loop is CASSEKLNWRRGYSGELFF. CDR3 DNA: TGTGCCAGCAGTGAAAAACTAAACTGGCGGCGCGGGTATTCCGGGGAGCTGTTTTTT. The V gene is TRBV6-1, the J gene TRBJ2-2; maybe TRBD2 (5 bases). Trimming shortened V by 2 bases and J by 6 bases, and 25 bases separated the two germline ends. CDR3 length: 19 residues. CDR1 and CDR2 from the germline V gene are MNHNS and SASEGT.

The chain employs TRBV6-1 and TRBJ1-5, with D tentatively TRBD1 (5 bases). This CDR3 is built from 14 residues. Per germline, CDR1 MNHNS and CDR2 SASEGT. Trimming removed 4 bases from V and 6 bases from J, with 13 bases in between. The CDR3 reads CASSGTGDVQPQHF. The CDR3 DNA reads as TGTGCCAGCAGTGGAACAGGAGACGTTCAGCCCCAGCATTTT.

The V call is TRBV9, the J call TRBJ1-4; D remains unclear. The CDR3 has 16 amino acids. Per the germline V gene, CDR1 is SGDLS and CDR2 is YYNGEE. Trimming removed 4 bases at V and 0 bases at J, with 13 bases between. The chain's CDR3 is CASSPVPFATNEKLFF. In DNA form, the CDR3 reads TGTGCCAGCAGCCCGGTGCCGTTTGCAACTAATGAAAAACTGTTTTTT.

This chain joins TRBV4-1 and TRBJ2-3; TRBD2 agrees at 7 bases. Germline lookup yields CDR1 MGHRA and CDR2 YSYEKL. Losses at the gene ends were 4 bases for V and 3 bases for J; bases not matched to a gene: 7. The CDR3 spans 15 residues. Written as DNA, the CDR3 is TGCGCCAGCAGCCCTCCGGCGGGAGATACAGATACGCAGTATTTT. Amino acids: CASSPPAGDTDTQYF.

The V gene is TRBV18, the J gene TRBJ2-2, with 7 bases matching TRBD1. The trim removed 6 bases at V and 1 base at J, leaving 5 bases unmatched. CDR1 and CDR2 (germline): KGHSH, LQKENI. This CDR3 has 15 amino acids. The CDR3 nucleotides are TGTGCCAGCTCGGCCGGGACAGTGAACACCGGGGAGCTGTTTTTT. The encoded protein is CASSAGTVNTGELFF.

V gene TRBV9 combines with J gene TRBJ2-1; possibly TRBD1 for D (6 bases). The CDR3 is 14 residues long. V lost 2 bases, J lost 6 bases, and 12 bases lay in between. Germline V lookup: CDR1 SGDLS, CDR2 YYNGEE. The chain's CDR3 is CASSVFAGANEQFF. The CDR3 DNA follows: TGTGCCAGCAGCGTCTTTGCAGGGGCCAATGAGCAGTTCTTC.

The chain is built from TRBV28 and TRBJ1-2; D remains unclear. The CDR3 has 13 amino acids. The V gene's germline CDR1 is MDHEN and CDR2 SYDVKM. Trimming took 4 bases from V and 4 from J, leaving 10 bases between them. The chain's CDR3 is CASSSPVGYGYTF. DNA of the CDR3: TGTGCCAGCAGTTCCCCGGTCGGCTATGGCTACACCTTC.

This clone has just one count. The V call is TRBV5-1, the J call TRBJ2-3; weak D call: TRBD2 (6 bases). This CDR3 has 14 amino acids. V lost 7 bases to trimming and J lost 5 bases, with 17 bases between them. Germline V CDR1 and CDR2: SGHRS, YFSETQ. CDR3 amino acids: CASLNREIEDTQYF. CDR3 bases: TGCGCCAGCCTCAACCGGGAGATTGAAGATACGCAGTATTTT.

The rearrangement joins TRBV7-6 to TRBJ1-5, with D perhaps matching TRBD1 (6 bases). Germline CDR1 is SGHVS and CDR2 is FNYEAQ. The CDR3 runs 13 residues. Trimming removed 5 bases at V and 6 bases at J, with 11 bases between. CDR3 nucleotide sequence: TGTGCCAGCAGCGAAACAGGGTTTCAGCCCCAGCATTTT. It specifies CASSETGFQPQHF. The full variable domain, with the rest looked up from reference TRBV7-6 and TRBJ1-5, is GAGVSQSPRYKVTKRGQDVALRCDPISGHVSLYWYRQALGQGPEFLTYFNYEAQQDKSGLPNDRFSAERPEGSISTLTIQRTEQRDSAMYRCASSETGFQPQHFGDGTRLSIL.

The chain carries TRBV7-2 and TRBJ2-2, with 7 nucleotides matching TRBD1. Germline V gene lookup returns CDR1 SGHTA and CDR2 FQGNSA. This CDR3 contains 16 residues. With 5 bases clipped from V and 4 bases from J, the junction kept 10 bases outside the gene matches. Here the CDR3 reads CASSPRQGRSTGELFF. In DNA, the CDR3 is TGTGCCAGCAGCCCTAGACAGGGCCGTAGCACCGGGGAGCTGTTTTTT.

The rearrangement links TRBV5-6 to TRBJ1-1; 9 positions match TRBD1. With V trimmed by 0 bases and J by 8 bases, 5 bases remained unmatched. The CDR3 loop spans 14 amino acids. Germline V gives CDR1 SGHDT, CDR2 YYEEEE. Written as DNA, the CDR3 is TGTGCCAGCAGCTTGGTATTTGGACAGGGGGAAGCTTTCTTT. Encoded protein: CASSLVFGQGEAFF. Filled out from reference TRBV5-6 and TRBJ1-1, the complete variable domain reads DAGVTQSPTHLIKTRGQQVTLRCSPKSGHDTVSWYQQALGQGPQFIFQYYEEEERQRGNFPDRFSGHQFPNYSSELNVNALLLGDSALYLCASSLVFGQGEAFFGQGTRLTVV.

This clone has just one count. The chain links TRBV5-1 to TRBJ1-1; 7 bases map to TRBD1. CDR1 and CDR2 from the germline V gene are SGHRS and YFSETQ. Unmatched junction bases numbered 2, after V lost 2 bases and J lost 1 base. The CDR3 extends over 14 amino acids. Written as DNA, the CDR3 is TGCGCCAGCAGCTTAAGACAGGGGAACACTGAAGCTTTCTTT. Amino acid sequence: CASSLRQGNTEAFF.

This clone turned up a few times. This chain links TRBV5-4 with TRBJ2-5, with D perhaps matching TRBD2 (6 bases). CDR1 and CDR2 from the germline V gene are SGHNT and YYREEE (reference sequence). Trimming took off 4 bases at V and 5 bases at J, with 24 bases between the two ends. The CDR3 is 17 amino acids. CDR3 amino acids: CASSTFLRVGGEETQYF. Here the CDR3 DNA reads TGTGCCAGCAGCACTTTTCTCCGGGTGGGAGGCGAGGAGACCCAGTACTTC.

J is TRBJ2-1 and V is TRBV6-4; 8 bases match TRBD2. V lost 7 bases and J lost 5; bases outside the gene matches: 13. Germline CDR1 MRHNA, CDR2 SNTAGT. CDR3 size: 16 residues. CDR3 sequence: CASKQEPGLDHNEQFF. For the CDR3, the DNA is TGTGCCAGCAAGCAGGAACCGGGACTAGACCACAATGAGCAGTTCTTC.

This clone came up a few times. The chain joins TRBV10-3 to TRBJ1-3; 7 bases fit TRBD1. The CDR3 runs to 17 residues. Unmatched junction bases numbered 14, after V lost 6 bases and J lost 3 bases. The germline CDR1 and CDR2 sequences are ENHRY and SYGVKD. The CDR3 sequence: CAIRRGLQGMNGNTIYF. In nucleotides, the CDR3 is TGTGCCATCAGGAGGGGATTACAGGGGATGAATGGAAACACCATATATTTT.